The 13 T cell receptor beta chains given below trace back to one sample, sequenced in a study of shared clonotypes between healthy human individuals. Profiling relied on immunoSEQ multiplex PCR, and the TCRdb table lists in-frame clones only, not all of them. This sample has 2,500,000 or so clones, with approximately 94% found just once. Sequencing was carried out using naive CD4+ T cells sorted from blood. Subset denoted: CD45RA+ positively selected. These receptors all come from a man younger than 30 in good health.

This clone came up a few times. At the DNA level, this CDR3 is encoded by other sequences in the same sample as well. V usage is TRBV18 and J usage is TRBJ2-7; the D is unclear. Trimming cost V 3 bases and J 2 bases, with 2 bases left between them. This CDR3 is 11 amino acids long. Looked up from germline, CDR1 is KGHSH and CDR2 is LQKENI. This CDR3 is CASSPAYEQYF. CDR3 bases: TGTGCCAGCTCACCCGCCTACGAGCAGTACTTC.

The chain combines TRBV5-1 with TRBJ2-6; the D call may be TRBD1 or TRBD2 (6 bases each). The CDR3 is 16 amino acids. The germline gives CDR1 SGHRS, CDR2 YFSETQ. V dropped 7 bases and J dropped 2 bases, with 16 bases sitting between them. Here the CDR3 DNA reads TGCGCCAGCGTACCCAACGGGGGCCCTGGGGCCAACGTCCTGACTTTC. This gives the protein CASVPNGGPGANVLTF.

CDR3 in amino acids: CASSDSYGAATTYEQYF. In DNA, the CDR3 is TGCGCCAGCAGTGACTCCTACGGAGCGGCCACAACCTACGAGCAGTACTTC. V is TRBV10-2 and J is TRBJ2-7, with TRBD2 as a possible D gene (5 bases). The CDR3 is 17 amino acids. The V gene lost 3 bases and the J gene lost 2 bases, with 20 bases spanning the gap. CDR1 WSHSY and CDR2 SAAADI come from the germline V gene.

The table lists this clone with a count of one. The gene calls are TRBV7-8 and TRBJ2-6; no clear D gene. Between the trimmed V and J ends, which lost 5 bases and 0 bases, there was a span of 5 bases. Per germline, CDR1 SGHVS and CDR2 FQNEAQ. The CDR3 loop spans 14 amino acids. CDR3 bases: TGTGCCAGCAGCCCTACCTCTGGGGCCAACGTCCTGACTTTC. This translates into CASSPTSGANVLTF.

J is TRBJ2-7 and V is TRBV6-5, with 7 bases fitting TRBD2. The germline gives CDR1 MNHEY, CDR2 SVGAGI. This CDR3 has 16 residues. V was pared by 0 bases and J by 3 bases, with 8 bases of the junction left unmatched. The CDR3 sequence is CASSYSSPQRGYEQYF. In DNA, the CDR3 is TGTGCCAGCAGTTACTCATCACCGCAGCGGGGCTACGAGCAGTACTTC.

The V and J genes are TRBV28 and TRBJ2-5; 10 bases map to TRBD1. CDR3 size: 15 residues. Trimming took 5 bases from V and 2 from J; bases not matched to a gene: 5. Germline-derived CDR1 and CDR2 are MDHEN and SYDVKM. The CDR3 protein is CASSPGQGLQETQYF. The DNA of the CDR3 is TGTGCCAGCAGTCCGGGACAGGGGCTACAAGAGACCCAGTACTTC. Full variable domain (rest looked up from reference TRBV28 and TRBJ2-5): DVKVTQSSRYLVKRTGEKVFLECVQDMDHENMFWYRQDPGLGLRLIYFSYDVKMKEKGDIPEGYSVSREKKERFSLILESASTNQTSMYLCASSPGQGLQETQYFGPGTRLLVL.

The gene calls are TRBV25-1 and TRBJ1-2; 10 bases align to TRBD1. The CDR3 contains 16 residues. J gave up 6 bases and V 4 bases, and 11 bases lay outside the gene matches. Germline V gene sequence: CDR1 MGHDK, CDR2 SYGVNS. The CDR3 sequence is CASSATPGQGPHGYTF. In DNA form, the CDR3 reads TGTGCCAGCAGTGCCACGCCGGGACAGGGGCCGCATGGCTACACCTTC.

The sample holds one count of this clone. In DNA form, the CDR3 reads TGTGCCAGCAGCAACCGACTAGCGGGAGAGGAGACCCAGTACTTC. Translation gives CASSNRLAGEETQYF. The chain employs TRBV14 and TRBJ2-5; 12 positions agree with TRBD2. Trimming cost V 5 bases and J 5 bases; bases outside gene matches: 6. Germline V lookup: CDR1 SGHDN, CDR2 FVKESK. There are 15 residues in the CDR3.

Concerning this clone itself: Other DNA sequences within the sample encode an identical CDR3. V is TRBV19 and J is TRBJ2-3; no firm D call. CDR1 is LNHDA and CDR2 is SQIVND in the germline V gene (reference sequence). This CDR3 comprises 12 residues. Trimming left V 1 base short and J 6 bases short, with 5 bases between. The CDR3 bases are TGTGCCAGTAGTATAGTCGGTGATACGCAGTATTTT. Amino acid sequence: CASSIVGDTQYF.

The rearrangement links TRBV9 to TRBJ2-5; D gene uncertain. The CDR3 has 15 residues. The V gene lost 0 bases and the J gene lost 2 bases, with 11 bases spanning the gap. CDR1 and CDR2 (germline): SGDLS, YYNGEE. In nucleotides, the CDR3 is TGTGCCAGCAGCGTAGATGGGCGGTATCAAGAGACCCAGTACTTC. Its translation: CASSVDGRYQETQYF.

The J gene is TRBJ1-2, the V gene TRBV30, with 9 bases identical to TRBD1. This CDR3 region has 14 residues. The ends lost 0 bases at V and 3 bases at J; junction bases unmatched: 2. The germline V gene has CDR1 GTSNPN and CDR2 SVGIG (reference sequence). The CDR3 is CAWSVRTGDYGYTF. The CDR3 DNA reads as TGTGCCTGGAGTGTCCGGACAGGGGACTATGGCTACACCTTC.

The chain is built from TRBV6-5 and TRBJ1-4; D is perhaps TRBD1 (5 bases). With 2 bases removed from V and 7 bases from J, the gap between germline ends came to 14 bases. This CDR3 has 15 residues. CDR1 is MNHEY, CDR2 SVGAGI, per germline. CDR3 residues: CASSYRGVRGEKLFF. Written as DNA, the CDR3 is TGTGCCAGCAGTTACCGGGGGGTGAGGGGTGAAAAACTGTTTTTT.

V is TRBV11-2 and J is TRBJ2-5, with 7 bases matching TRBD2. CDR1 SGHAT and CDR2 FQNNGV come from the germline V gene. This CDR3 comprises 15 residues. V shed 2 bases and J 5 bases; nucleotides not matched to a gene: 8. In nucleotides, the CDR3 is TGTGCCAGCAGCTTAAACGGGAGGCCAGGGGAGACCCAGTACTTC. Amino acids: CASSLNGRPGETQYF.